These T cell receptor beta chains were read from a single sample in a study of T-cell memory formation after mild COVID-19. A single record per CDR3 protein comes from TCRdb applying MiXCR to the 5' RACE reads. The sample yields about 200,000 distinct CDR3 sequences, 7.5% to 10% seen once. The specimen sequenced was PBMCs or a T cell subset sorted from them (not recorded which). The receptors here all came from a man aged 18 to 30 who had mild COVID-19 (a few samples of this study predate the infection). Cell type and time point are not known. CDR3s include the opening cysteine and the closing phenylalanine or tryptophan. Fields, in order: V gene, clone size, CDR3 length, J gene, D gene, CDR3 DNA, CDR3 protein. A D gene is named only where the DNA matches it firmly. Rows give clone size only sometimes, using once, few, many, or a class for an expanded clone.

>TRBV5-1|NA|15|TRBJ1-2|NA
TGCGCCAGCAGCCCCCAATCTGGAGGGGTAGAAGGCTACACCTTC
CASSPQSGGVEGYTF
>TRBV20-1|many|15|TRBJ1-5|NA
TGCAGTGCTAGAGGGCAGGACTCAGGCAATCAGCCCCAGCATTTT
CSARGQDSGNQPQHF
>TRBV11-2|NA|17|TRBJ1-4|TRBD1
TGTGCCAGCAGCTTGCTGGGACAGGGTTCAACTAATGAAAAACTGTTTTTT
CASSLLGQGSTNEKLFF
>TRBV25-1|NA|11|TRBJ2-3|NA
TGTGCCAGCAGGGGTATAGATACGCAGTATTTT
CASRGIDTQYF
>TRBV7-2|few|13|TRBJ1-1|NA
TGTGCCAGCAGCATAACAGAAAACACTGAAGCTTTCTTT
CASSITENTEAFF
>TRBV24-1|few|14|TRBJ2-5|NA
TGTGCCACCAGTGATCTGGGACAAACAGAGACCCAGTACTTC
CATSDLGQTETQYF
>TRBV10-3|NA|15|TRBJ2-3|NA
TGTGCCATCAGTGTTTCGGGACTTAGCACAGATACGCAGTATTTT
CAISVSGLSTDTQYF
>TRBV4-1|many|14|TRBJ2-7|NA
TGCGCCAGCAGCCAAGATCCGACAGCCTACGAGCAGTACTTC
CASSQDPTAYEQYF
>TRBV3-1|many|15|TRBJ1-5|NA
TGTGCCAGCAGCCTAGGCAGGGGTGGGAATCAGCCCCAGCATTTT
CASSLGRGGNQPQHF
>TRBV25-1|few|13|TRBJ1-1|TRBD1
TGTGCCAGCAGTTGGGACAGCCGCACTGAAGCTTTCTTT
CASSWDSRTEAFF
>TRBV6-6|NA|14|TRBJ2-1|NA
TGTGCCAGCAGTTACGGGGGACTGTCGAATGAGCAGTTCTTC
CASSYGGLSNEQFF
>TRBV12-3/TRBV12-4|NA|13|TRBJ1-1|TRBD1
TGTGCCGGTATGGGGCAGGGGGCGACTGAAGCTTTCTTT
CAGMGQGATEAFF
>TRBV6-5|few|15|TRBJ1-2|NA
TGTGCCAGCAGTTACTCGAACTACGGACAATATGGCTACACCTTC
CASSYSNYGQYGYTF
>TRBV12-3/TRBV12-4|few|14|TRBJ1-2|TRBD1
TGTGCCAGCAGCCGGACGACAGGGAGCCATGGCTACACCTTC
CASSRTTGSHGYTF
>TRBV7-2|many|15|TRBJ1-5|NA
TGTGCCAGCAGCTTGGAAGTTTATAGCAATCAGCCCCAGCATTTT
CASSLEVYSNQPQHF
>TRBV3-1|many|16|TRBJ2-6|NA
TGTGCCAGCAGCCAAGTGTCGGGCTCTGGGGCCAACGTCCTGACTTTC
CASSQVSGSGANVLTF
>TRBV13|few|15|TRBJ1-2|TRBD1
TGTGCCAGCAGCTTGACCGGGACAGGGTTTCGCGGCTACACCTTC
CASSLTGTGFRGYTF
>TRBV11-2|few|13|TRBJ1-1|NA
TGTGCCAGCAGCTTTTATCGGGACACTGAAGCTTTCTTT
CASSFYRDTEAFF
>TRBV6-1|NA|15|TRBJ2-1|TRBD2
TGTGCCAGCAGTGAATTGGGGACTAGCGTCAATGAGCAGTTCTTC
CASSELGTSVNEQFF